This TCR beta chain was sequenced for a study of T cell repertoires in aging, cancer and after chemotherapy. Whole-study context: Approximately 8 million TCR reads were in the whole dataset.

Multiplex touch-down PCR with TRB-A/B primers amplified rearranged V-D-J TRB sequences. TCRdb re-called the multiplex PCR reads with MiXCR, one entry per CDR3 protein. The table records about 12,000 distinct CDR3 sequences, 26% of them present only once. J gave up 5 bases and V 3 bases, and 3 bases lay outside the gene matches. CDR1 and CDR2 from the germline V gene are SGHTA and FQGNSA. There are 14 residues in the CDR3. Amplification of TCR beta used genomic DNA extracted from peripheral blood. The origin of this receptor is a human donor in good health. The chain combines TRBV7-2 with TRBJ2-1, with 8 nucleotides matching TRBD2. The sequenced sample consisted of blood. For the CDR3, the DNA is TGTGCCAGCAGCTTGACTAGCGCAAACAATGAGCAGTTCTTC. Translated: CASSLTSANNEQFF.